The next 17 T cell receptor beta chains were all read from a single sample in a study of long-term antiretroviral therapy in people with HIV. This was the immunoSEQ v3.0 assay at survey level. Here immunoSEQ multiplex PCR was the method, and the copy in TCRdb shows in-frame clones only, minus some. Counted here are more than 20,000 clones, about 87% occurring once; the ten biggest clones make up roughly 9.4%. Sample: unsorted PBMCs, taken 1.8 years before starting antiretroviral therapy. These receptors all come from a man aged 45-65 years with HIV.

The chain is built from TRBV5-4 and TRBJ1-5, with 9 bases lining up with TRBD1. V lost 4 bases and J lost 2; bases outside the gene matches: 7. From germline, CDR1 is SGHNT and CDR2 YYREEE (reference sequence). This CDR3 spans 16 amino acids. CDR3 sequence reads: CASSQWTGAGNQPQHF. CDR3 DNA: TGTGCCAGCAGCCAGTGGACAGGGGCGGGCAATCAGCCCCAGCATTTT.

J is TRBJ2-7 and V is TRBV5-1, with D unresolved. Deletions cut 2 bases from V and 5 bases from J, with 14 bases between. The CDR3 has 14 amino acids. Germline lookup yields CDR1 SGHRS and CDR2 YFSETQ. CDR3: CASSFSQGLDEQYF. The CDR3 DNA sequence: TGCGCCAGCAGCTTCTCGCAAGGCCTGGACGAGCAGTACTTC.

Only one count was recorded for this clone. The chain uses TRBV5-6 and TRBJ1-3; no reliable D call. Germline V gene sequence: CDR1 SGHDT, CDR2 YYEEEE. Trimming took 2 bases from V and 4 from J, leaving 7 bases between them. The CDR3 has 13 amino acids. DNA for the CDR3: TGTGCCAGCAGCTTTTATCAGGGAAACACCATATATTTT. It codes for CASSFYQGNTIYF.

This sequence joins TRBV5-4 and TRBJ2-2; 8 bases agree with TRBD1. This CDR3 region has 14 residues. From germline, CDR1 is SGHNT and CDR2 YYREEE (reference sequence). The V gene end was trimmed by 5 bases and the J gene end by 4 bases; junction bases not matched to a gene: 4. The CDR3 bases are TGTGCCAGCAGTCCAGGGGGCAGCACCGGGGAGCTGTTTTTT. It codes for CASSPGGSTGELFF. Together with reference TRBV5-4 and TRBJ2-2, the CDR3 gives the full variable domain: ETGVTQSPTHLIKTRGQQVTLRCSSQSGHNTVSWYQQALGQGPQFIFQYYREEENGRGNFPPRFSGLQFPNYSSELNVNALELDDSALYLCASSPGGSTGELFFGEGSRLTVL.

The chain couples TRBV6-5 to TRBJ2-2; 8 nucleotides agree with TRBD1. Germline trimming cut 0 bases from V and 3 bases from J; bases unmatched to any gene: 0. CDR3 size: 15 residues. The germline V gene has CDR1 MNHEY and CDR2 SVGAGI. DNA of the CDR3: TGTGCCAGCAGTTACTCGACAGGGGACACCGGGGAGCTGTTTTTT. As protein: CASSYSTGDTGELFF.

The V gene is TRBV5-4, the J gene TRBJ2-7; 8 positions match TRBD2. This CDR3 region has 16 residues. The germline V gene has CDR1 SGHNT and CDR2 YYREEE (reference sequence). V dropped 0 bases and J dropped 4; count of bases not matched to a gene: 9. The CDR3 DNA sequence: TGTGCCAGCAGCTTGGATTTGGCTAGCGGGTTATACGAGCAGTACTTC. This encodes CASSLDLASGLYEQYF.

The chain's CDR3 is CASSQEAWQGATEAFF. The CDR3 DNA reads as TGCGCCAGCAGCCAAGAGGCCTGGCAGGGGGCCACTGAAGCTTTCTTT. This chain connects TRBV4-1 to TRBJ1-1; 8 bases line up with TRBD1. The V and J ends lost 0 bases and 4 bases, in that order; junction bases with no gene match: 7. This CDR3 is 16 amino acids long. Germline values: CDR1 MGHRA, CDR2 YSYEKL.

This rearrangement joins TRBV29-1 to TRBJ1-2; TRBD1 might be the D (5 bases). The length of the CDR3 is 13 residues. V was clipped by 0 bases and J by 3 bases, with 8 bases between them. Germline V gene data show CDR1 as SQVTM and CDR2 as ANQGSEA. The CDR3, as DNA: TGCAGCGTTGAAGATACGGGACACTATGGCTACACCTTC. Encoded protein: CSVEDTGHYGYTF.

The rearrangement links TRBV5-1 to TRBJ2-3, with a possible D match to TRBD2 (5 bases). The germline V and J ends were trimmed by 2 bases and 4 bases, with 11 bases remaining between them. The CDR3 length is 14 residues. From germline, CDR1 is SGHRS and CDR2 YFSETQ. The CDR3 bases are TGCGCCAGCAGCTTTGAGGGTGCCCCAGATACGCAGTATTTT. This sequence encodes CASSFEGAPDTQYF.

The chain couples TRBV10-2 to TRBJ2-7; 11 positions match TRBD2. Germline CDR1 reads WSHSY; CDR2 reads SAAADI. The CDR3 sequence is 15 residues long. After removal of 3 bases from V and 4 bases from J, the junction contained 5 bases not matched to a gene. The CDR3 spells CASSDPGTSGYEQYF. CDR3 bases: TGCGCCAGCAGTGACCCCGGGACTAGCGGTTACGAGCAGTACTTC.

The chain uses TRBV7-3 and TRBJ2-7; no firm D call. The V and J ends lost 5 bases and 1 base respectively, with 15 bases between them. The CDR3 runs to 15 residues. Per the germline V gene, CDR1 is SGHTA and CDR2 is FQGTGA. The CDR3 region is CASSREPGRSYEQYF. The CDR3 DNA reads TGTGCCAGCAGCAGGGAACCAGGCCGGTCCTACGAGCAGTACTTC.

The chain recombines TRBV30 with TRBJ2-4; D possibly corresponds to TRBD1 (6 bases). Germline V gene data show CDR1 as GTSNPN and CDR2 as SVGIG (reference sequence). Trimming shortened V by 3 bases and J by 8 bases, and 17 bases separated the two germline ends. The CDR3 is 14 amino acids. CDR3 sequence reads: CAWSFGGHRDIQYF. As DNA, the CDR3 is TGTGCCTGGAGCTTTGGGGGACACAGGGACATTCAGTACTTC.

The CDR3 nucleotides are TGTGCCAGTTCAGGGGACGTCATACGTGGGGGGAATTCACCCCTCCACTTT. Translation: CASSGDVIRGGNSPLHF. The chain combines TRBV19 with TRBJ1-6; TRBD1 might be the D (6 bases). Germline lookup yields CDR1 LNHDA and CDR2 SQIVND (reference sequence). Trimming took off 8 bases at V and 7 bases at J, with 24 bases between the two ends. The CDR3 sequence is 17 residues long.

The rearrangement links TRBV11-1 to TRBJ1-6; weak D call: TRBD1 (5 bases). This CDR3 comprises 17 residues. CDR1 and CDR2 (germline): SGHAT, FQDESV (reference sequence). The V and J ends lost 5 bases and 5 bases respectively, with 19 bases between them. The CDR3 coding sequence is TGTGCCAGCAGCCGCGGCGGGGGGATTAAGAATAATTCACCCCTCCACTTT. Protein: CASSRGGGIKNNSPLHF.

The chain recombines TRBV5-1 with TRBJ1-1; D gene uncertain. This CDR3 has 13 amino acids. With 2 bases removed from V and 0 bases from J, the gap between germline ends came to 5 bases. Per the germline V gene, CDR1 is SGHRS and CDR2 is YFSETQ. The CDR3 DNA reads TGCGCCAGCAGCTTAAACGTGAACACTGAAGCTTTCTTT. This sequence encodes CASSLNVNTEAFF.

V gene TRBV19 combines with J gene TRBJ2-7; no clear D. Germline assignment: CDR1 LNHDA and CDR2 SQIVND (reference sequence). Trimming pared 4 bases from V and 0 bases from J, leaving 7 bases between. The CDR3 extends over 13 amino acids. The CDR3 DNA is TGTGCCAGTAGTAGAGATGGCTCCTACGAGCAGTACTTC. Translation gives CASSRDGSYEQYF.

This chain connects TRBV2 to TRBJ1-5, with D uncertain. The germline V gene encodes CDR1 SNHLY and CDR2 FYNNEI. The CDR3 length is 14 residues. Trimming pared 8 bases from V and 3 bases from J, leaving 14 bases between. CDR3 in amino acids: CASASERINQPQHF. The CDR3 DNA follows: TGTGCCAGCGCGAGCGAGAGAATCAATCAGCCCCAGCATTTT.